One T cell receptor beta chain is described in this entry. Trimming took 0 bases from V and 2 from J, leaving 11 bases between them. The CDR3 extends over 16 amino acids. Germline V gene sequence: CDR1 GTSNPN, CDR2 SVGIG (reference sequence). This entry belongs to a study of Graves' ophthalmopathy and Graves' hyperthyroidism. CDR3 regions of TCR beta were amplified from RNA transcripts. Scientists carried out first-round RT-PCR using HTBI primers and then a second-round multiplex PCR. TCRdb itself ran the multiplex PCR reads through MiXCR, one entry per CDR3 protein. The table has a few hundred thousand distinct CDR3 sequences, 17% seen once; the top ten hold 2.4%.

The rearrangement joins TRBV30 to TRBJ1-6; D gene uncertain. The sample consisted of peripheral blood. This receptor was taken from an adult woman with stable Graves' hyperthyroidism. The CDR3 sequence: CAWSVHGGPYNSPLHF. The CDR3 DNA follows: TGTGCCTGGAGTGTACATGGAGGACCCTATAATTCACCCCTCCACTTT.